This T cell receptor beta chain comes out of a study of read filtering for tumor transcriptome and immune sequencing (dated by TCRdb to about 2020). Regarding the research as a whole: The cohort consisted of some 17 male and roughly 13 female patients, with a mean age of roughly 66 years and an age range of about 40 to 90. One of the main goals was to work out a read-filtering strategy for immune repertoire data, in particular whether clonotypes backed by only a single read should be removed. After DNase treatment, whole-transcriptome libraries were prepared using the TruSeq RNA Access Library Prep Kit. Under revised international staging, eight or nine patients fell into R-ISS I, some 15 into R-ISS II and over five into R-ISS III. Using the same bone marrow samples, the study compared TCR repertoires obtained by targeted immune repertoire sequencing with those obtained by bulk whole-transcriptome sequencing. TCR-region mapped reads per sample ranged from about 3.5 to 10.27 million with IR-seq versus only roughly 75 to 1273 with RNA-seq. Results and caveats for the whole study, not just this receptor: When single-read clonotypes were removed, the proportions of shared clonotypes in IR-seq and RNA-seq correlated more strongly. Clonotypes were captured by IR-seq at much higher depth and more reliably than by RNA-seq, and smaller IR-seq throughput was sufficient for identification of most shared clonotypes. Rather than purified T cells, the sorted CD138-negative fraction was a mixed bone marrow immune population. Single-read clonotypes made up about four fifths of clonotypes but approximately 3.5% of total reads in IR-seq, and roughly three quarters of clonotypes and roughly 45% of reads in RNA-seq.

The trim is 0 bases for V and 0 bases for J, with a gap of 8 bases between the germline ends. CDR1 and CDR2 are read off the germline V gene (reference sequence) as DFQATT and SNEGSKA. Including cysteine and phenylalanine, the CDR3 has 14 amino acids. Here the CDR3 DNA is all that survives: 42 bases in frame from base 1. TCR libraries were built from about 370 ng RNA with the Immunoverse kit, using molecular barcoded adaptors covering alpha/delta and beta/gamma chains. The same RNA used for transcriptome sequencing was used for TCR library preparation. TCR libraries were sequenced on an Illumina HiSeq 4000 with 2 x 150 cycles. The authors processed their data as follows. Using MiXCR, which included quality filtering and error correction, TCR reads were aligned to human V, D, J and C references and then assembled into CDR3 clonotypes. Clonotype counts and gene usage diversity were analyzed with the tcR package in R. Raw mapping reads were checked after the RNA-seq reads had been mapped by STAR aligner version 2.5.3a onto the human GRCh37 genome. To test how sequencing depth affects detected clonotypes, IR-seq fastq files were randomly downsampled with Seqtk 1.3. TCRdb handled the public reads itself, with Q25 trimming in fastp and clone calling in MiXCR, and kept productive beta chains. Each entry merges the rows of one CDR3 protein and shows their most common DNA and genes. The V and J calls, along with clone size, are taken from TCRdb and not from the paper's own processing. Counted in this sample were around 140,000 distinct CDR3 sequences; less than 15% of them appeared once. About 8.6% of the sample is taken by the ten largest.

This clonotype is identified as medium-sized (0.01 to 0.1%). Its binding antigen is unknown. No base quality information exists; no much larger clone differs at one position. Each patient had bone marrow sampled at the time of active disease. Ficoll-Hypaque density gradient centrifugation was used to isolate bone marrow mononuclear cells. Myeloma plasma cells were removed and CD138-negative cells were collected by negative selection after labeling with CD138 magnetic microbeads on a MACS separator. Flow cytometry with CD138 antibodies on an Attune NxT was used to check how pure the isolated cells were. TRIzol reagent was used to extract total RNA, which was then quantified with a NanoDrop spectrophotometer. For each patient, the CD138-negative bone marrow sample underwent paired RNA-seq and IR-seq.

This receptor was taken from a donor at least 40 years old with multiple myeloma. The chain employs TRBV20-1 and TRBJ1-1; a confident D gene designation cannot be given. The sequenced sample was a population of CD138-negative cells sorted from bone marrow. The sample's cell subset or site label, in plain terms: bone marrow mononuclear cells depleted of CD138+ plasma/myeloma cells by negative magnetic selection. In nucleotide form, the sequence is TGCAGTGCTAGAGATCCCGGGATGAACACTGAAGCTTTCTTT. This encodes CSARDPGMNTEAFF.